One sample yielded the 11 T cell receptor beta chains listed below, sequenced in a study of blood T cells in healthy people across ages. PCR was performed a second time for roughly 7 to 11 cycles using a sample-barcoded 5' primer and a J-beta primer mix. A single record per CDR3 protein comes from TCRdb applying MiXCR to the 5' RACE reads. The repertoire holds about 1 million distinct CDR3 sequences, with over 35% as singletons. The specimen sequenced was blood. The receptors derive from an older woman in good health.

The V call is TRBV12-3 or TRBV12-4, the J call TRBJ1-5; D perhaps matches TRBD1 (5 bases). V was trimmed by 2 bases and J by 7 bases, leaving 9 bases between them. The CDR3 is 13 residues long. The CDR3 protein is CASSLKGSQPQHF. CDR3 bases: TGTGCCAGCAGTTTAAAGGGGAGCCAGCCCCAGCATTTT.

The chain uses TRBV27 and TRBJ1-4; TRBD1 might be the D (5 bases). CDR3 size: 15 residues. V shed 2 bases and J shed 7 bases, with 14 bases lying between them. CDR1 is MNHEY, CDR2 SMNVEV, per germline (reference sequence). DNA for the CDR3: TGTGCCAGCAGTTTAGGGGGTCCTCGGGGTGAAAAACTGTTTTTT. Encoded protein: CASSLGGPRGEKLFF.

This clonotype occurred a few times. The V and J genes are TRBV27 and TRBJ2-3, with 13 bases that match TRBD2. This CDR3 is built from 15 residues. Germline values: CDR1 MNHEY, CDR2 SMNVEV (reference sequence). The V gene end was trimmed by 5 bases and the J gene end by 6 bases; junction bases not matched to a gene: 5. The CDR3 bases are TGTGCCAGCAGTCCAGGACTAGCGGGAGTGGATACGCAGTATTTT. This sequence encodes CASSPGLAGVDTQYF.

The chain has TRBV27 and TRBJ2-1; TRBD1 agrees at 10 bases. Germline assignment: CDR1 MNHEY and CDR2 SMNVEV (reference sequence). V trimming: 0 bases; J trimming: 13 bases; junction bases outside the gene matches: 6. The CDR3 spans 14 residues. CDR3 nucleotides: TGTGCCAGCAGTTTATCCCCGGGACAGGGGAGTCAGTTCTTC. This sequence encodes CASSLSPGQGSQFF.

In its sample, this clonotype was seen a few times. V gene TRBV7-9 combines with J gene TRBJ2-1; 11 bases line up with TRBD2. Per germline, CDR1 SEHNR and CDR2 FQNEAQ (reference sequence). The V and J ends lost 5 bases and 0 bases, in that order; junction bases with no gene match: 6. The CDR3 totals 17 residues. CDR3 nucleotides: TGTGCCAGCAGCCCTGGCCTAGCGGGAGGCTCCTACAATGAGCAGTTCTTC. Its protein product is CASSPGLAGGSYNEQFF.

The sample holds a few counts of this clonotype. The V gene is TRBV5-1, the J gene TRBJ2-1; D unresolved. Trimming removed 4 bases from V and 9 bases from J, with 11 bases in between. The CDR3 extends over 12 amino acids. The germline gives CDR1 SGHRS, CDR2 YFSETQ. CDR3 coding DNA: TGCGCCAGCAGCCTGGGTAGTTTTGAGCAGTTCTTC. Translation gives CASSLGSFEQFF. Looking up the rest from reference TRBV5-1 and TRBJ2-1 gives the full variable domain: KAGVTQTPRYLIKTRGQQVTLSCSPISGHRSVSWYQQTPGQGLQFLFEYFSETQRNKGNFPGRFSGRQFSNSRSEMNVSTLELGDSALYLCASSLGSFEQFFGPGTRLTVL.

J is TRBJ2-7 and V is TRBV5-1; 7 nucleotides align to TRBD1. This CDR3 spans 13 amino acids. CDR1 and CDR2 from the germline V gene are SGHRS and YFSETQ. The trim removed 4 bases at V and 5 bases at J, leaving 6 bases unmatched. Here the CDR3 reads CASSLQGSDEQYF. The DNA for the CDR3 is TGCGCCAGCAGCCTACAGGGGTCGGACGAGCAGTACTTC.

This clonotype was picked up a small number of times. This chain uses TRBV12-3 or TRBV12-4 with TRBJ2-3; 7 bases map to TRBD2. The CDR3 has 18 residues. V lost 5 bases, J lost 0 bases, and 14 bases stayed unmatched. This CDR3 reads CASSPRGSGLTSTDTQYF. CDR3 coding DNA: TGTGCCAGCAGTCCCCGGGGTAGCGGGCTTACTAGCACAGATACGCAGTATTTT.

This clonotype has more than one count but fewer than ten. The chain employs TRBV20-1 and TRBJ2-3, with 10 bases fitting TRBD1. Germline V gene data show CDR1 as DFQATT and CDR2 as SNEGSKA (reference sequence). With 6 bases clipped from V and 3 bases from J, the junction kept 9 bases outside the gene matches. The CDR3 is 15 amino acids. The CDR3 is CSAPRTGGGTDTQYF. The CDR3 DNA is TGCAGTGCGCCAAGGACAGGGGGTGGGACAGATACGCAGTATTTT.

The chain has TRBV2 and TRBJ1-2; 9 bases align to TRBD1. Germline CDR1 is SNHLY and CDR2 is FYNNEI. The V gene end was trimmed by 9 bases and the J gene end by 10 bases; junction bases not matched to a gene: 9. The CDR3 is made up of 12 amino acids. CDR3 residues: CASSWDRAFYTF. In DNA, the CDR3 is TGTGCCAGTTCCTGGGACAGGGCGTTCTACACCTTC.

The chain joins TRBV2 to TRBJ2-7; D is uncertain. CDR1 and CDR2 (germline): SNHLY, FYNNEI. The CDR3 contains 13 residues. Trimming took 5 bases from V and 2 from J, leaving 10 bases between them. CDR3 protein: CASSQGPTYEQYF. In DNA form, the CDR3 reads TGTGCCAGCAGTCAAGGGCCCACCTACGAGCAGTACTTC.